The subject of this entry is one TCR beta chain. The data were taken from a study of blood T cell repertoires in COVID-19. About the research overall: T cells, B-cell-depleted T cells, or PBMCs provided the cDNA or gDNA that served as material.

The CDR3 is made up of 14 amino acids. CDR1 and CDR2 from the germline V gene are MNHNY and SVGAGI (reference sequence). Trimming left V 0 bases short and J 2 bases short, with 7 bases between. The repertoire was sequenced with immunoSEQ multiplex PCR; TCRdb's copy has only in-frame clones and lacks some. Seen here are 63,000 or so clones, roughly 82% observed once, and the top ten hold roughly 16%. Material: peripheral blood. The sequence was obtained from an elderly man with active COVID-19. The rearrangement joins TRBV6-6 to TRBJ1-2; D gene ambiguous. CDR3 sequence: CASSYSGQNYGYTF. CDR3 in DNA: TGTGCCAGCAGTTACTCTGGGCAGAACTATGGCTACACCTTC.